This T cell receptor beta chain was sequenced in a study of neurological immune-mediated disorders. The unsorted libraries were generated from a total of 2 million PBMCs, which had been stored in RNAlater at -80 C. The germline CDR1 and CDR2 sequences are LGHNT and FRNRAP. The CDR3 length is 14 residues. A remark on this clonotype: One end of the junction is discordant with germline, which a read error may explain.

The cDNA was synthesized by means of template-switch 5'RACE, which was carried out with 10-nucleotide random UMIs. MiXCR, applied by TCRdb to the 5' RACE reads, yields one record per CDR3 protein. The data contain about 60,000 distinct CDR3 sequences, more than 3% of them singletons. Sequences were obtained from PBMCs. This sequence originates from a man younger than 45 with multiple sclerosis. The chain employs TRBV12-5 and TRBJ1-5; weak D call: TRBD1 (5 bases). The CDR3 nucleotides read TGTGCTAGTGGAGGAAAACAGGACGATCAGCCCCAGAATTTT. Translated, it gives CASGGKQDDQPQNF.